The following is a TCR beta chain sequence with its context. Its antigen is as yet unknown. The data stem from a study of Ad26.COV2.S vaccination and SARS-CoV-2 variants. Turning to the study itself: Vaccine-arm donor from the placebo-controlled COV1001 Ad26.COV2.S trial. Doses of Ad26.COV2.S were injected into muscle once or twice, 56 days apart.

Profiled with immunoSEQ multiplex PCR; TCRdb holds only in-frame clones, not every one. The table lists hundreds of thousands of clones, 89% of them singletons, with over 1.3% in the top ten. Germline lookup yields CDR1 SNHLY and CDR2 FYNNEI. The length of the CDR3 is 12 residues. J was trimmed by 2 bases and V by 11 bases; bases with no gene match: 3. This sample's treatment: over 15 received Ad26.COV2.S at low or high dose, single or two shots; five or six received placebo; per-sample allocation not given. Each sample was drawn 63 days after the first injection (of vaccine or placebo). Study outcomes and limitations: Vaccine and placebo groups showed comparable non-spike TCR breadth.

The sequencing used peripheral blood, collected in a trial of Ad26.COV2.S vaccine versus placebo. This chain links TRBV2 with TRBJ2-1; the match to TRBD1 covers 7 bases. The receptor comes from a person aged 18-60 years who received the Ad26.COV2.S COVID-19 vaccine or a placebo. The CDR3 sequence: CAEGQAYNEQFF. DNA for the CDR3: TGTGCCGAAGGACAGGCCTACAATGAGCAGTTCTTC.